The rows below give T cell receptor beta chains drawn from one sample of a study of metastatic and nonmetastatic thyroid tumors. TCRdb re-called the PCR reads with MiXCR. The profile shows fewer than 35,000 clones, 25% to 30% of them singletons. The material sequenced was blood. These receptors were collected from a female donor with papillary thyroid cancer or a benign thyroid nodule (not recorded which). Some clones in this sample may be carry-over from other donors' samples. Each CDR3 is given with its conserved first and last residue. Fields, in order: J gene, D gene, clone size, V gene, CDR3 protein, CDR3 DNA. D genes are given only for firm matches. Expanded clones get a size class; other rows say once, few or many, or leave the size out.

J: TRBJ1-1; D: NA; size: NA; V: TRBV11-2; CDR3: CASSFLDGPEAFF; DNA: TGTGCCAGCAGCTTTTTAGACGGTCCTGAAGCTTTCTTT
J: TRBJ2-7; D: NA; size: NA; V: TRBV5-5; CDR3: CASSLGPGEQYF; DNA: TGTGCCAGCAGCTTGGGCCCCGGCGAGCAGTACTTC
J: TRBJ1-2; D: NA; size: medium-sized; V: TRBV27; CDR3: CASSLGQGLDNYGYTF; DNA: TGTGCCAGCAGTTTGGGCCAGGGTCTGGACAACTATGGCTACACCTTC
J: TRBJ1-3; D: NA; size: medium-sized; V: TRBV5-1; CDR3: CASSSETGNTIYF; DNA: TGCGCCAGCAGCAGTGAGACAGGAAACACCATATATTTT
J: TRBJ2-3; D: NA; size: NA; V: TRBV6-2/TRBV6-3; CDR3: CASSYSSTDTQYF; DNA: TGTGCCAGCAGTTACTCGAGCACAGATACGCAGTATTTT
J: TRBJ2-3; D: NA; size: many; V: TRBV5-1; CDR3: CASSPLMGRNTDTQYF; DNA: TGCGCCAGCAGCCCGCTAATGGGACGGAACACAGATACGCAGTATTTT
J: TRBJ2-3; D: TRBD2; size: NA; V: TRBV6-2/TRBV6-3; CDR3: CASLGTSGSQYF; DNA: TGTGCCAGTCTCGGGACTAGCGGGTCGCAGTATTTT
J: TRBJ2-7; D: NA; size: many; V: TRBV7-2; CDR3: CASSFPTSTNEQYF; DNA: TGTGCCAGCAGCTTCCCGACTAGTACGAACGAGCAGTACTTC
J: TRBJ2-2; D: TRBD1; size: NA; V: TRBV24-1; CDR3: CATSDPGTGSTGELFF; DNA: TGTGCCACCAGTGATCCCGGGACAGGGAGCACCGGGGAGCTGTTTTTT
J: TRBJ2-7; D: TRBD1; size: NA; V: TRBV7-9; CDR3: CASSSSGQIYEQYF; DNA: TGTGCCAGCAGCAGCTCGGGACAGATCTACGAGCAGTACTTC
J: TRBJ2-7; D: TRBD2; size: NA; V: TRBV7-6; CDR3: CASSTTSGRTTYEQYF; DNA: TGTGCCAGCAGCACCACTAGCGGGAGGACCACCTACGAGCAGTACTTC
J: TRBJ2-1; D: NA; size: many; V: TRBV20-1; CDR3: CSATPGRYNEQFF; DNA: TGCAGTGCTACGCCGGGACGCTACAATGAGCAGTTCTTC
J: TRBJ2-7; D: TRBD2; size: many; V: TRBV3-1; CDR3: CASSQDAPITSGRNEQYF; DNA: TGTGCCAGCAGCCAAGATGCCCCTATCACTAGCGGGAGGAACGAGCAGTACTTC
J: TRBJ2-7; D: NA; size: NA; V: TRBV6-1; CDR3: CASLEGQYYEQYF; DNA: TGTGCCAGCCTGGAGGGACAGTACTACGAGCAGTACTTC
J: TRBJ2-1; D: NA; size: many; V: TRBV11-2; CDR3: CASSSPRGALRSGQFF; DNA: TGTGCCAGCAGCTCTCCGAGGGGGGCCCTCAGATCTGGGCAGTTCTTC
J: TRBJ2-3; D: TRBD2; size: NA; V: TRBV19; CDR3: CASRRGGSLGTDTQYF; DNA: TGTGCCAGTAGACGGGGCGGGAGCTTAGGTACAGATACGCAGTATTTT
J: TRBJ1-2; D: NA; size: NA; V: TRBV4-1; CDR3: CASSQDMRRWNYGYTF; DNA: TGCGCCAGCAGCCAAGATATGCGCAGATGGAACTATGGCTACACCTTC
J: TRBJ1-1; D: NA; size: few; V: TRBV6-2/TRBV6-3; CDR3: CASSYGDTEAFF; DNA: TGTGCCAGCAGTTACGGGGACACTGAAGCTTTCTTT
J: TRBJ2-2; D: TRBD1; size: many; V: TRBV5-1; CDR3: CASSSGTGETGELFF; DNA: TGCGCCAGCAGCTCCGGGACAGGGGAGACCGGGGAGCTGTTTTTT
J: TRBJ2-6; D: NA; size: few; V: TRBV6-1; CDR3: CASSFGHYRSGANVLTF; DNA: TGTGCCAGCAGCTTCGGACACTATCGCTCTGGGGCCAACGTCCTGACTTTC
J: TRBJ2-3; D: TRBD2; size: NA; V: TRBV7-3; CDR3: CASSQVAGGSDTQYF; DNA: TGTGCCAGCAGCCAGGTTGCGGGAGGATCAGATACGCAGTATTTT
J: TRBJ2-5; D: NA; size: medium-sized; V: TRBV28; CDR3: CASSLRRESETQYF; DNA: TGTGCCAGCAGTTTACGCCGGGAGAGCGAGACCCAGTACTTC
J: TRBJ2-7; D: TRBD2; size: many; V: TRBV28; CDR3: CASSLELAGADYEQYF; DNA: TGTGCCAGCAGTTTAGAGCTAGCGGGAGCAGACTACGAGCAGTACTTC
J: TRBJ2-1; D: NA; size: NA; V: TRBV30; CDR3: CAWSQDRYNEQFF; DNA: TGTGCCTGGAGTCAAGACAGGTACAATGAGCAGTTCTTC
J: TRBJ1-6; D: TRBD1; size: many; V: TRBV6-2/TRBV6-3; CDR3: CASSSSDRESSPLHF; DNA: TGTGCCAGCAGTTCCTCGGACAGGGAGAGCTCACCCCTCCACTTT
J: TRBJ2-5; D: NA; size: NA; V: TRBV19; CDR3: CASRSGDTQYF; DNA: TGTGCCAGTAGATCCGGGGACACCCAGTACTTC
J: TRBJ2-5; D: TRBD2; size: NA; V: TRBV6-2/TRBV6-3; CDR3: CASRRGGAGVQETQYF; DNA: TGTGCCAGCAGACGCGGGGGGGCGGGCGTTCAAGAGACCCAGTACTTC
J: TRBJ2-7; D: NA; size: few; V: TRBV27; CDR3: CASKEGFRAEQYF; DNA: TGTGCCAGCAAGGAGGGTTTTCGAGCCGAGCAGTACTTC
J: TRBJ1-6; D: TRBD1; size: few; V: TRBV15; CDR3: CATSRGGQGAKNSPLHF; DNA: TGTGCCACCAGCAGAGGTGGCCAGGGGGCGAAAAATTCACCCCTCCACTTT
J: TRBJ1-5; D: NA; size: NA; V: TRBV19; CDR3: CASSPRYQHQHF; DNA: TGTGCCAGTAGTCCGCGCTATCAGCACCAGCATTTT
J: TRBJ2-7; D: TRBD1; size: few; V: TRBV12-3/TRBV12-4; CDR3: CASSLGGQGAYEQYF; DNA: TGTGCCAGCAGTTTAGGGGGACAGGGAGCCTACGAGCAGTACTTC
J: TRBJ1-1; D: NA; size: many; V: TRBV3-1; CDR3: CASRQTGSKNTEAFF; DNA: TGTGCCAGCAGGCAAACCGGGTCCAAGAACACTGAAGCTTTCTTT
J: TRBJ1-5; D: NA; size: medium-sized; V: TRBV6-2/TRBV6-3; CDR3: CASSYLQGSGNQPQHF; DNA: TGTGCCAGCAGTTACTTGCAGGGTTCCGGCAATCAGCCCCAGCATTTT
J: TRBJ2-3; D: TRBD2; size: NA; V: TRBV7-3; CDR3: CASSPQTSGRLTDTQYF; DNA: TGTGCCAGCAGCCCCCAGACTAGCGGGAGGCTCACAGATACGCAGTATTTT
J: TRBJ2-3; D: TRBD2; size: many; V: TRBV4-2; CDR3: CASSQGRGGREEGTQYF; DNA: TGTGCCAGCAGCCAAGGGCGTGGCGGGAGAGAGGAGGGTACGCAGTATTTT
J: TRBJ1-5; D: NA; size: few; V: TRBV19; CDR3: CASTDGFNQPQHF; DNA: TGTGCCAGTACGGACGGGTTCAATCAGCCCCAGCATTTT
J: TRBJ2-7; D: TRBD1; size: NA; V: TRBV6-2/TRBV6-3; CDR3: CASSTRQGTTYEQYF; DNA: TGTGCCAGCAGTACGAGACAGGGTACCACCTACGAGCAGTACTTC
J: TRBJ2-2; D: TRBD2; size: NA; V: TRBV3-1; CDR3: CASSPRIAGDDTGELFF; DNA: TGTGCCAGCAGCCCTCGGATAGCGGGAGATGACACCGGGGAGCTGTTTTTT
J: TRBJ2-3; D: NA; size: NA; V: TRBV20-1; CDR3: CSAPVGGFADTQYF; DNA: TGCAGTGCTCCAGTAGGGGGGTTTGCAGATACGCAGTATTTT
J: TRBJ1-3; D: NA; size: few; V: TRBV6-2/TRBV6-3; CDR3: CASSYSGRGNTIYF; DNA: TGTGCCAGCAGTTACTCGGGGCGGGGAAACACCATATATTTT
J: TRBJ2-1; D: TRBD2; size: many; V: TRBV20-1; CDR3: CSARAGGPASEQFF; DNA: TGCAGTGCTAGAGCGGGAGGGCCAGCAAGTGAGCAGTTCTTC
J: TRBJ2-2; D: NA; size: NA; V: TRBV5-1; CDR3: CASSPGTELSGELFF; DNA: TGCGCCAGCAGCCCGGGAACAGAGCTGTCCGGGGAGCTGTTTTTT
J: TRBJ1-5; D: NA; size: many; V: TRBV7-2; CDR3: CASSLSSSGNQPQHF; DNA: TGTGCCAGCAGCTTAAGTTCCTCCGGCAATCAGCCCCAGCATTTT
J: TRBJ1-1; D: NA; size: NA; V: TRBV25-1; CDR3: CASSVTSGTEAFF; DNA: TGTGCCAGCAGTGTAACGAGTGGAACTGAAGCTTTCTTT
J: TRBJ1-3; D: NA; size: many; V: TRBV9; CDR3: CASSATVSGNTIYF; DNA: TGTGCCAGCAGCGCGACAGTGTCTGGAAACACCATATATTTT